This is a list of T cell receptor beta chains from one sample in a study of CD8 T cells in ankylosing spondylitis. TCRdb recomputed calls from the 5' RACE reads with MiXCR, one row per CDR3 protein. Among about 220,000 distinct CDR3 sequences listed, 6% to 8% were seen once. The sequenced sample consisted of blood, either unsorted or a sorted T cell fraction (not recorded which). Source of these receptors: a male donor with ankylosing spondylitis. Both conserved end residues are part of each CDR3. Clone size appears in some rows only: once, few, many, or a class for an expanded clone.

CASSYYQREWENIQYF | TRBJ2-4 | few | TRBV7-8
CASSHLQLLTNYGYTF | TRBJ1-2 | many | TRBV28
CASSLAERIPNTGELFF | TRBJ2-2 | . | TRBV7-9
CASRQGHVSEAFF | TRBJ1-1 | many | TRBV12-3/TRBV12-4
CSARGTGVRNEQFF | TRBJ2-1 | many | TRBV20-1
CASSQGGGKYF | TRBJ2-3 | few | TRBV6-2/TRBV6-3
CAIRTGWDRVGTEAFF | TRBJ1-1 | few | TRBV10-3
CASSLILSGSYEQYF | TRBJ2-7 | many | TRBV4-3
CASSVAGTVQETQYF | TRBJ2-5 | many | TRBV9
CASSGGRVQETQYF | TRBJ2-5 | many | TRBV27
CASSQGPRQGENTGELFF | TRBJ2-2 | few | TRBV4-3
CATRDNDRGRGYGYTF | TRBJ1-2 | many | TRBV24-1
CASSQQGLTEAFF | TRBJ1-1 | many | TRBV6-1
CASRLQDEQFF | TRBJ2-1 | many | TRBV7-9
CAIRRTGGNRTGELFF | TRBJ2-2 | many | TRBV10-3
CASSTGAETQYF | TRBJ2-5 | . | TRBV5-1
CASSRSGTVPQETQYF | TRBJ2-5 | . | TRBV13
CSAIGYPGETQYF | TRBJ2-5 | . | TRBV29-1
CASSGRTEVITDTQYF | TRBJ2-3 | many | TRBV6-1
CASSLERGLVGSYEQYF | TRBJ2-7 | few | TRBV11-2
CASRTPGQGTYNEQFF | TRBJ2-1 | many | TRBV5-1
CAKTGGGPISPLHF | TRBJ1-6 | many | TRBV5-6
CASSSSGLAGNTDTQYF | TRBJ2-3 | many | TRBV21-1
CAWSAGLEQYF | TRBJ2-7 | few | TRBV30
CASSPGTGENEKLFF | TRBJ1-4 | . | TRBV3-1
CASSLRQGVNNEQFF | TRBJ2-1 | many | TRBV7-9
CSASRTGSFKNIQYF | TRBJ2-4 | many | TRBV20-1
CASSLGQGRLRGQFF | TRBJ2-1 | many | TRBV5-1
CASSPTQGRGYNEQFF | TRBJ2-1 | . | TRBV5-1
CASSGLALGYTF | TRBJ1-2 | many | TRBV12-3/TRBV12-4
CASTPGTGGVSNQPQHF | TRBJ1-5 | few | TRBV6-1
CASSQDGMGEGFEAFF | TRBJ1-1 | many | TRBV4-2
CASSQGTRRDEQFF | TRBJ2-1 | . | TRBV4-3
CASSLAGGEDSPLHF | TRBJ1-6 | once | TRBV5-1
CASSHGGADTQYF | TRBJ2-3 | . | TRBV16
CASSFQGFSTDTQYF | TRBJ2-3 | many | TRBV7-2
CASGLGSPNEQFF | TRBJ2-1 | . | TRBV12-5
CASSHTGTGSLRGQYF | TRBJ2-7 | many | TRBV4-1
CASSLQGGRGSPLHF | TRBJ1-6 | few | TRBV9
CASSSVPDTYEQYF | TRBJ2-7 | many | TRBV7-9
CASSQGGASGGASYNEQFF | TRBJ2-1 | . | TRBV4-2
CSVEDIGEGGYEQYF | TRBJ2-7 | few | TRBV29-1
CASSFRDGNTEAFF | TRBJ1-1 | many | TRBV27
CASRPDRGEDIQYF | TRBJ2-4 | few | TRBV6-2/TRBV6-3
CASSYLGGPQDTQYF | TRBJ2-3 | . | TRBV6-2/TRBV6-3
CASRIGTGNQPQHF | TRBJ1-5 | few | TRBV5-6
CASSWLNTEAFF | TRBJ1-1 | few | TRBV19
CATSRTGRDTEAFF | TRBJ1-1 | many | TRBV5-5
CASSEDWFSGQYF | TRBJ2-4 | . | TRBV25-1
CASSLVRQNYGYTF | TRBJ1-2 | many | TRBV7-9
CAISESGTYNEQFF | TRBJ2-1 | many | TRBV10-3
CAISESMSARGATDTQYF | TRBJ2-3 | . | TRBV10-3
CASRLALWGNEQFF | TRBJ2-1 | many | TRBV28
CASSHPAYTGELFF | TRBJ2-2 | . | TRBV23-1
CSARPGTYEQYF | TRBJ2-7 | . | TRBV20-1
CASSLLGGVETQYF | TRBJ2-5 | few | TRBV5-1